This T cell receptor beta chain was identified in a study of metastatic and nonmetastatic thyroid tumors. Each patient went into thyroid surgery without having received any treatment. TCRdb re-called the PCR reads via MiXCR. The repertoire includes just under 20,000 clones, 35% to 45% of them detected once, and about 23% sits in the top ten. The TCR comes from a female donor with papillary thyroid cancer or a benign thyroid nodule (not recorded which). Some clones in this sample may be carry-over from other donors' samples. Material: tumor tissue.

The CDR3 sequence is CSAGPGGGGGNTIYF. CDR3 nucleotides: TGCAGTGCTGGCCCTGGGGGAGGTGGTGGAAACACCATATATTTT. The chain uses TRBV20-1 and TRBJ1-3; perhaps TRBD1 as D (5 bases). From germline, CDR1 is DFQATT and CDR2 SNEGSKA (reference sequence). V lost 5 bases and J 3 bases, leaving 17 bases between the germline ends. The CDR3 totals 15 residues.